What follows are 26 T cell receptor beta chains derived from one specimen sequenced in a study of a mutant IDH1 vaccine in newly diagnosed glioma. Sequenced by immunoSEQ multiplex PCR; TCRdb stores in-frame clones only, minus some. The table includes fewer than 70,000 clones, approximately 86% detected once. For these TCRs, the target antigens are not known. The time point was: week 35, safety follow-up. A single vaccine dose contained 300 ug of mutant IDH1 20-mer peptide, and topical imiquimod was used with it. This specimen consisted of PBMCs, obtained from a glioma patient whose treatment included an IDH1 peptide vaccine. The receptor source for this set is a man younger than 45 with glioma.

The rearrangement links TRBV18 to TRBJ2-1; D is perhaps TRBD1 (5 bases). The CDR3 runs to 15 residues. Germline CDR1 KGHSH, CDR2 LQKENI. V gave up 6 bases and J gave up 5 bases, with 17 bases separating them. The CDR3 DNA is TGTGCCAGCTCGACGAGCAGGGATAGGAACAATGAGCAGTTCTTC. It is translated as CASSTSRDRNNEQFF.

The chain couples TRBV12-5 to TRBJ1-1; TRBD1 is a possible D gene (6 bases). V was clipped by 0 bases and J by 1 base, with 15 bases between them. Germline values: CDR1 LGHNT, CDR2 FRNRAP. CDR3 size: 17 residues. The CDR3 DNA follows: TGTGCTAGTGGTTTGGTATCCTCCCTGACAGGGAACACTGAAGCTTTCTTT. Translation: CASGLVSSLTGNTEAFF.

This clone was detected a few times. The chain links TRBV20-1 to TRBJ1-1, with D hard to call. Germline V gene lookup returns CDR1 DFQATT and CDR2 SNEGSKA (reference sequence). This CDR3 has 11 residues. The V gene lost 3 bases and the J gene lost 11 bases, with 13 bases spanning the gap. CDR3 region: CSARLNDRAFF. The CDR3 bases are TGCAGTGCTAGGTTAAATGACCGGGCTTTCTTT.

The V gene is TRBV9, the J gene TRBJ1-2, with TRBD1 matching 12 bases. The CDR3 totals 16 residues. Germline lookup yields CDR1 SGDLS and CDR2 YYNGEE. Germline trimming cut 1 base from V and 3 bases from J; bases unmatched to any gene: 4. The CDR3 region has the DNA TGTGCCAGCAGCGTAAGGGGACAGGGGGCCTACTATGGCTACACCTTC. It translates to CASSVRGQGAYYGYTF.

This rearrangement joins TRBV6-5 to TRBJ2-2, with D possibly TRBD2 on 6 matching bases. The V gene lost 4 bases and the J gene lost 1 base, with 13 bases spanning the gap. The CDR3 covers 16 residues. Germline loops: CDR1 MNHEY, CDR2 SVGAGI. CDR3 nucleotides: TGTGCCAGCAGTTCCTTGAGCGGGCGGAACACCGGGGAGCTGTTTTTT. It specifies CASSSLSGRNTGELFF.

This rearrangement joins TRBV4-1 to TRBJ2-5; D unclear. The end of the DNA aligns better with TRBJ2-7, so the J call may be wrong. The CDR3 is made up of 15 amino acids. Germline values: CDR1 MGHRA, CDR2 YSYEKL. As DNA, the CDR3 is TGCGCCAGCAGCCAAGATACCCCTGCTTACTACGAGCAGTACTTC. Translating it yields CASSQDTPAYYEQYF.

J is TRBJ2-5 and V is TRBV5-5; 9 bases match TRBD1. Germline lookup yields CDR1 SGHKS and CDR2 YYEKEE (reference sequence). The CDR3 sequence is 15 residues long. Germline trimming cut 3 bases from V and 5 bases from J; bases unmatched to any gene: 8. This CDR3 is CASSSMGQGAETQYF. The CDR3 DNA reads TGTGCCAGCAGCTCGATGGGACAGGGCGCGGAGACCCAGTACTTC.

The gene calls are TRBV5-4 and TRBJ2-3; 9 bases align to TRBD1. Germline CDR1 reads SGHNT; CDR2 reads YYREEE (reference sequence). This CDR3 is built from 16 residues. J lost 1 base, V lost 7 bases, and 10 bases had no gene match. The CDR3 DNA follows: TGTGCCAGCGATTCCCCCCGGGACAGGGGCACAGATACGCAGTATTTT. Translating it yields CASDSPRDRGTDTQYF.

The J gene is TRBJ1-2, the V gene TRBV11-2, with D hard to call. Germline V lookup: CDR1 SGHAT, CDR2 FQNNGV. V was clipped by 3 bases and J by 8 bases, with 10 bases between them. The CDR3 is made up of 12 amino acids. Here the CDR3 reads CASSLGPFGYTF. In DNA form, the CDR3 reads TGTGCCAGCAGCTTGGGCCCTTTCGGCTACACCTTC.

To note about this clone: The junction differs from germline at one of its ends, possibly a read error. The gene calls are TRBV5-4 and TRBJ1-1, with 7 bases lining up with TRBD1. Per the germline V gene, CDR1 is SGHNT and CDR2 is YYREEE (reference sequence). CDR3 size: 15 residues. CDR3 protein: CASSRRGQKNTEAFF. The CDR3 DNA reads TGCGCCAGCAGCCGAAGGGGACAGAAGAACACTGAAGCTTTCTTT. Full variable domain (missing parts from reference TRBV5-4 and TRBJ1-1): ETGVTQSPTHLIKTRGQQVTLRCSSQSGHNTVSWYQQALGQGPQFIFQYYREEENGRGNFPPRFSGLQFPNYSSELNVNALELDDSALYLCASSRRGQKNTEAFFGQGTRLTVV.

This clone was recorded only once. CDR3 DNA: TGTGCCAGTAAGCACCAGGGGGCCTCGAACACTGAAGCTTTCTTT. Translated: CASKHQGASNTEAFF. This chain uses TRBV19 with TRBJ1-1; 8 bases are a match to TRBD1. The CDR3 spans 15 residues. The trim removed 7 bases at V and 1 base at J, leaving 8 bases unmatched. CDR1 is LNHDA and CDR2 is SQIVND in the germline V gene (reference sequence).

In DNA form, the CDR3 reads TGCGCCAGCAGCCTATTAACCGGGACAGGGGTTTTAAATGAGCAGTTCTTC. Translating it yields CASSLLTGTGVLNEQFF. This chain links TRBV4-3 with TRBJ2-1; 10 bases fit TRBD1. The germline V gene encodes CDR1 LGHNA and CDR2 YSLEER. Trimming removed 4 bases from V and 7 bases from J; junction bases left unmatched: 13. This CDR3 is 17 amino acids long.

The J gene is TRBJ2-5, the V gene TRBV7-9; 9 bases line up with TRBD1. CDR1 SEHNR and CDR2 FQNEAQ come from the germline V gene (reference sequence). J gave up 5 bases and V 4 bases, and 8 bases lay outside the gene matches. The CDR3 has 15 residues. Here the CDR3 DNA reads TGTGCCAGCAGCTCCTGGACAGGGGACCGCGAGACCCAGTACTTC. Its translation: CASSSWTGDRETQYF.

This clone was recorded only once. This chain uses TRBV2 with TRBJ1-1, with 10 bases aligning to TRBD1. Trimming took 4 bases from V and 1 from J; bases not matched to a gene: 3. The germline V gene has CDR1 SNHLY and CDR2 FYNNEI. CDR3 length: 15 residues. For the CDR3, the DNA is TGTGCCAGCAGTGGGACAGGGGGGTCGAACACTGAAGCTTTCTTT. Protein product: CASSGTGGSNTEAFF.

The chain recombines TRBV5-6 with TRBJ2-7; 16 nucleotides agree with TRBD2. The CDR3 covers 17 residues. Germline loops: CDR1 SGHDT, CDR2 YYEEEE. The V and J ends lost 2 bases and 5 bases, in that order; junction bases with no gene match: 7. The chain's CDR3 is CASSFPGLAGGENEQYF. CDR3 bases: TGTGCCAGCAGCTTTCCGGGACTAGCGGGAGGGGAGAACGAGCAGTACTTC.

The chain employs TRBV7-9 and TRBJ2-1; possible D gene TRBD2, 6 bases. This CDR3 has 12 amino acids. CDR1 and CDR2 (germline): SEHNR, FQNEAQ (reference sequence). V was trimmed by 3 bases and J by 9 bases, leaving 9 bases between them. The DNA of the CDR3 is TGTGCCAGCAGCTTGGGACTCTCTGAGCAGTTCTTC. As protein: CASSLGLSEQFF.

V gene TRBV5-6 combines with J gene TRBJ1-5; D not resolved. V lost 1 base to trimming and J lost 10 bases, with 12 bases between them. Germline V CDR1 and CDR2: SGHDT, YYEEEE. This CDR3 comprises 13 residues. The CDR3 bases are TGTGCCAGCAGCTTGTGGAGTTTGTCACCCCAGCATTTT. This encodes CASSLWSLSPQHF.

This clone showed up just a few times. The chain is built from TRBV15 and TRBJ1-1; perhaps TRBD1 as D (5 bases). V was pared by 0 bases and J by 3 bases, with 11 bases between. Germline CDR1 reads LNHNV; CDR2 reads YYDKDF (reference sequence). The length of the CDR3 is 15 residues. The CDR3 DNA sequence: TGTGCCACCAGCAGAGATAAGGGGTGGGACACTGAAGCTTTCTTT. Protein sequence: CATSRDKGWDTEAFF.

The chain recombines TRBV19 with TRBJ1-6; weak D call: TRBD1 (5 bases). Germline CDR1 and CDR2: LNHDA and SQIVND (reference sequence). The V end was cut by 6 bases, the J end by 5 bases, with 11 bases between. The CDR3 is 14 amino acids. CDR3 amino acids: CASSRVVDNSPLHF. CDR3 DNA sequence: TGTGCCAGTAGCAGGGTGGTGGATAATTCACCCCTCCACTTT.

The rearrangement joins TRBV7-9 to TRBJ2-1; D is undetermined. V lost 8 bases, J lost 1 base, and 12 bases lay in between. CDR3 length equals 14 residues. In germline, CDR1 is SEHNR, CDR2 FQNEAQ (reference sequence). Here the CDR3 reads CASGLVESYNEQFF. The CDR3 region has the DNA TGTGCCAGCGGATTGGTAGAGTCCTACAATGAGCAGTTCTTC.

The chain combines TRBV29-1 with TRBJ2-5; 9 bases are shared with TRBD1. The DNA end lines up better with TRBJ2-7; the J call may be wrong. Germline CDR1 SQVTM, CDR2 ANQGSEA. The CDR3 runs to 13 residues. DNA of the CDR3: TGCAGCGTTTACGGGACAGGGCTCGCCGAGCAGTACTTC. Protein: CSVYGTGLAEQYF.

In regard to this clone: Germline is not matched at one junction end, which may reflect a read error. This chain links TRBV4-1 with TRBJ1-3; D unclear. The germline CDR1 and CDR2 sequences are MGHRA and YSYEKL. There are 17 residues in the CDR3. CDR3 coding DNA: TGCGCCAGCAGCCAGGCCCATTTAGAGAGAAGTGGAAACGCCATATATTTT. Translating gives CASSQAHLERSGNAIYF.

The chain carries TRBV2 and TRBJ1-1; 9 bases match TRBD1. The CDR3 spans 14 residues. CDR1 and CDR2 from the germline V gene are SNHLY and FYNNEI. Unmatched junction bases numbered 11, after V lost 7 bases and J lost 8 bases. The CDR3 DNA reads TGTGCCAGCACCGAAAGAGGGACAGGGTTGGAAGCTTTCTTT. This gives the protein CASTERGTGLEAFF.

This clone was found a few times. This chain uses TRBV6-6 with TRBJ1-1, with D hard to call. The CDR3 totals 12 residues. V was pared by 1 base and J by 0 bases, with 0 bases between. Germline CDR1 is MNHNY and CDR2 is SVGAGI (reference sequence). The CDR3 nucleotides are TGTGCCAGCAGTTACTTGAACACTGAAGCTTTCTTT. Its protein is CASSYLNTEAFF.

The chain carries TRBV5-1 and TRBJ2-1; D possibly matches TRBD1 or TRBD2 (5 bases each). Germline lookup yields CDR1 SGHRS and CDR2 YFSETQ. There are 16 residues in the CDR3. V gave up 1 base and J gave up 2 bases, with 13 bases separating them. CDR3 amino acids: CASSLRVGPPYNEQFF. CDR3 DNA sequence: TGCGCCAGCAGCTTGAGAGTGGGACCGCCCTACAATGAGCAGTTCTTC.

The V gene is TRBV7-8, the J gene TRBJ2-7, with 10 nucleotides matching TRBD2. This CDR3 has 17 residues. The V gene end was trimmed by 8 bases and the J gene end by 4 bases; junction bases not matched to a gene: 17. Looked up from germline, CDR1 is SGHVS and CDR2 is FQNEAQ. Here the CDR3 DNA reads TGTGCCAGCGGGGAAGGGCTAGCGGGGGCCGAAGGTTACGAGCAGTACTTC. This gives the protein CASGEGLAGAEGYEQYF.